This T cell receptor beta chain was sequenced for a study of a mutant IDH1 vaccine in newly diagnosed glioma. A word on this clone: Its antigen is undetermined.

This CDR3 comprises 14 residues. CDR1 and CDR2 (germline): SGHDT, YYEEEE. V was trimmed by 0 bases and J by 3 bases, leaving 6 bases between them. Produced via immunoSEQ multiplex PCR; TCRdb's table is partial and in-frame only. This table has 50,000 to 75,000 clones, roughly 80% appearing once. The time point: week 5, during vaccination. Every single dose of the vaccine, 300 ug of mutant IDH1 20-mer peptide, came with topical imiquimod. The sequence came from a woman aged 50 to 65 with glioma. Sequencing was performed on PBMCs, taken from a glioma patient whose treatment included an IDH1 peptide vaccine. The chain has TRBV5-6 and TRBJ1-4; D call uncertain. In DNA form, the CDR3 reads TGTGCCAGCAGCTTGGGCCAGGCTAATGAAAAACTGTTTTTT. Protein: CASSLGQANEKLFF.